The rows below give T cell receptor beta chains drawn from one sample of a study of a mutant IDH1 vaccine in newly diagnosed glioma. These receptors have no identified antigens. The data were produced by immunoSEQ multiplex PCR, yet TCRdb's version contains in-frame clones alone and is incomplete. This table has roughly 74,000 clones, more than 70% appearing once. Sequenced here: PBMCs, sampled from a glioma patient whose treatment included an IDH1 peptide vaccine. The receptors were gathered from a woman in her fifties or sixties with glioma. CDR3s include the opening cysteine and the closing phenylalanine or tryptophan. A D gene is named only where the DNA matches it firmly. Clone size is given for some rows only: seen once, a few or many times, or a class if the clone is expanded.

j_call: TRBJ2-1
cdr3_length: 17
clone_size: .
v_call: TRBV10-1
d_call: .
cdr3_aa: CASSGGEGRLRWNEQFF
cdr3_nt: TGCGCCAGCAGTGGGGGGGAAGGACGGTTAAGATGGAATGAGCAGTTCTTC

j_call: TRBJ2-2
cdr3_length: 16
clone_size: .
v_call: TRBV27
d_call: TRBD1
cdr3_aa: CASSSRTGSGTGELFF
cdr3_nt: TGTGCCAGCAGTTCCCGGACAGGGAGCGGCACCGGGGAGCTGTTTTTT

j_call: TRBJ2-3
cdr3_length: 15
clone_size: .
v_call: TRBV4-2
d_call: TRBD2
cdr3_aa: CASSLRTSGTDTQYF
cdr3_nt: TGTGCCAGCAGCCTCCGGACTAGCGGTACAGATACGCAGTATTTT

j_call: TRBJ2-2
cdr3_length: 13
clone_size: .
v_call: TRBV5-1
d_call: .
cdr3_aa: CASSPGNTGELFF
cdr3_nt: TGCGCCAGCAGCCCGGGGAACACCGGGGAGCTGTTTTTT

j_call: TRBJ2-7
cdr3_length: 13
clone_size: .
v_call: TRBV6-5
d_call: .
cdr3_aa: CASSYDRLYEQYF
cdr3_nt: TGTGCCAGCAGTTACGACAGGCTCTACGAGCAGTACTTC

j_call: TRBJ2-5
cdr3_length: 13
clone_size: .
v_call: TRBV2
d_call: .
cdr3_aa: CASSGNRAETQYF
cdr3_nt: TGTGCCAGCAGTGGGAACAGGGCGGAGACCCAGTACTTC

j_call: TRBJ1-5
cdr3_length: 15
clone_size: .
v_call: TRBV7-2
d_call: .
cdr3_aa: CASSRGGNSNQPQHF
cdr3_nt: TGTGCCAGCAGCCGGGGGGGCAACAGCAATCAGCCCCAGCATTTT

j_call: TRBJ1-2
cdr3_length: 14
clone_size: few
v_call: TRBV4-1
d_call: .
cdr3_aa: CASSQGSGLYGYTF
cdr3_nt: TGCGCCAGCAGCCAAGGATCAGGGTTATACGGCTACACCTTC

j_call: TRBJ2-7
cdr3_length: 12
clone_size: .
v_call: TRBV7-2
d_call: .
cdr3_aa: CASSLRSYEQYF
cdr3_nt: TGTGCCAGCAGCCTTAGATCTTACGAGCAGTACTTC

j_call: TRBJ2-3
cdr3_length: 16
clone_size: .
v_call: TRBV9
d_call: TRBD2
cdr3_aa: CASSVVPSGSTDTQYF
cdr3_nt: TGTGCCAGCAGCGTAGTGCCTAGCGGGAGCACAGATACGCAGTATTTT

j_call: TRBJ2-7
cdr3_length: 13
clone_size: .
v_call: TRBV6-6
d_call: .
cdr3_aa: CASRQGNWEEQYF
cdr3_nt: TGTGCCAGCAGACAGGGAAATTGGGAAGAGCAGTACTTC

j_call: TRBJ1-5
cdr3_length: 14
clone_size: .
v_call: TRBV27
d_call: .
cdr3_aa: CASSLLNSNQPQHF
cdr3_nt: TGTGCCAGCAGTTTATTGAATAGCAATCAGCCCCAGCATTTT

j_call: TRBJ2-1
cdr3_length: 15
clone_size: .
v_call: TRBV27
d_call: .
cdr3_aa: CASSSQAFMDNEQFF
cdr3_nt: TGTGCCAGCAGTTCACAGGCTTTTATGGACAATGAGCAGTTCTTC

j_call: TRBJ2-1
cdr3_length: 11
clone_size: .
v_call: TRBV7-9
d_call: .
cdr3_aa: CASSLDFEAFF
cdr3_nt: TGTGCCAGCAGCTTAGATTTCGAAGCATTCTTC

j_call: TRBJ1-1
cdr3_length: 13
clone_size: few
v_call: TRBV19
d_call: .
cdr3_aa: CASSILMNTEAFF
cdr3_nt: TGTGCCAGTAGTATCCTCATGAACACTGAAGCTTTCTTT

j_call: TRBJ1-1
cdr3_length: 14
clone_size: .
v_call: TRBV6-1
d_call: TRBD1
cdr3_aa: CASTQGQMNTEAFF
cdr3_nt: TGTGCCAGCACCCAGGGACAGATGAACACTGAAGCTTTCTTT

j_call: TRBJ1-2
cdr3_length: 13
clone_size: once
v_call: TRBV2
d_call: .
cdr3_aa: CASSLMGSDGYTF
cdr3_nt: TGTGCCAGCAGCTTAATGGGGAGTGATGGCTACACCTTC

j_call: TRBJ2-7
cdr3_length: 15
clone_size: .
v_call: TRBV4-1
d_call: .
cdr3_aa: CASSQERGKNYEQYF
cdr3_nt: TGCGCCAGCAGCCAAGAAAGGGGAAAGAACTACGAGCAGTACTTC

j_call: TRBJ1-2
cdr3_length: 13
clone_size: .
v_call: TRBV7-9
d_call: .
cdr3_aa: CASGNTGIDGYTF
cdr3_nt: TGTGCCAGCGGCAATACAGGGATCGATGGCTACACCTTC

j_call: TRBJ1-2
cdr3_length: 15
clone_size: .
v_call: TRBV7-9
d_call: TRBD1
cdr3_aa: CASSGRTGLNYGYTF
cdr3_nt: TGTGCCAGCAGCGGGAGGACAGGGCTAAACTATGGCTACACCTTC

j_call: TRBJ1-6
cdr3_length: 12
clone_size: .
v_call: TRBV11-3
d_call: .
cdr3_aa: CASSFRWSPLHF
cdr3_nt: TGTGCCAGCAGCTTCCGTTGGTCACCCCTCCACTTT

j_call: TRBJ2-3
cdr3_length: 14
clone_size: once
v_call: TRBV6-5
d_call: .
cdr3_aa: CASKTGVISDTQYF
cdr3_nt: TGTGCCAGCAAAACGGGAGTTATTTCAGATACGCAGTATTTT

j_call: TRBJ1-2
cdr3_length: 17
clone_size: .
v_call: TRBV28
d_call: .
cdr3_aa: CASRILPTGGLNYGYTF
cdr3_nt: TGTGCCAGCAGAATCCTCCCCACCGGGGGCCTCAACTATGGCTACACCTTC

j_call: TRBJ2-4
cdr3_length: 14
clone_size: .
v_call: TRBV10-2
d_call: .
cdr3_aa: CASSADLGLNIQYF
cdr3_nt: TGCGCCAGCAGTGCTGACTTAGGGTTGAACATTCAGTACTTC

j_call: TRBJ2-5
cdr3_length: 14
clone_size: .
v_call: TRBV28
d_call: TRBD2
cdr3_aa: CASSRGGGGVTQYF
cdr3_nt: TGTGCCAGCAGTCGGGGGGGCGGAGGGGTGACCCAGTACTTC

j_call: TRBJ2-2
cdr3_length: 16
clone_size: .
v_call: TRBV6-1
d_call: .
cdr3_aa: CASSEVGGANTGELFF
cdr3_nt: TGTGCCAGCAGTGAAGTTGGGGGCGCGAACACCGGGGAGCTGTTTTTT

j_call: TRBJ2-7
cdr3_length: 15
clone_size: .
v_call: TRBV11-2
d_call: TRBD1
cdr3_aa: CASSLPGQGVYEQYF
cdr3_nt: TGTGCCAGCAGCTTGCCCGGACAGGGGGTCTACGAGCAGTACTTC

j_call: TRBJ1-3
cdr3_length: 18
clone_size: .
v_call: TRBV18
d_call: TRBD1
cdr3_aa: CASSPPNRGPESGNTIYF
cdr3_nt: TGTGCCAGCTCACCACCGAACAGGGGCCCCGAGAGTGGAAACACCATATATTTT

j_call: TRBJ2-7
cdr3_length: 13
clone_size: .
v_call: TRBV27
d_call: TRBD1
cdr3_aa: CASSLAGGYEQYF
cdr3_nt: TGTGCCAGCAGTTTAGCAGGGGGCTACGAGCAGTACTTC

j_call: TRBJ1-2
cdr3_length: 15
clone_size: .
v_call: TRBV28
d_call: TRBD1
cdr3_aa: CASSLFRQGPYGYTF
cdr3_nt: TGTGCCAGCAGTTTATTTCGACAGGGGCCCTATGGCTACACCTTC

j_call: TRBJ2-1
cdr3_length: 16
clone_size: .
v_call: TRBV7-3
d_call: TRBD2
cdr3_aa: CASSLGGRAPYNEQFF
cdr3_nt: TGTGCCAGCAGCTTAGGCGGGAGGGCCCCCTACAATGAGCAGTTCTTC

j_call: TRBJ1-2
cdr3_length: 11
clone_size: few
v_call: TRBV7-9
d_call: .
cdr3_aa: CASSLNGDYTF
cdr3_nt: TGTGCCAGCAGCTTAAACGGCGACTACACCTTC

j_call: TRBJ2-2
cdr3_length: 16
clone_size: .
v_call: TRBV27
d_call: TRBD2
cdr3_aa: CASSLSRGLAGGELFF
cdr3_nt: TGTGCCAGCAGTTTATCGCGGGGACTAGCGGGAGGGGAGCTGTTTTTT

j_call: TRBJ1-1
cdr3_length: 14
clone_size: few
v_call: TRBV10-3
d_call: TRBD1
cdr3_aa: CAISGRDSNTEAFF
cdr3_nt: TGTGCCATCAGTGGTCGGGACAGCAACACTGAAGCTTTCTTT

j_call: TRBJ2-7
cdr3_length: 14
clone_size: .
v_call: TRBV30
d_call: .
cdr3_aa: CAWSVGGVSYEQYF
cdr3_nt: TGTGCCTGGAGTGTGGGGGGAGTCTCCTACGAGCAGTACTTC

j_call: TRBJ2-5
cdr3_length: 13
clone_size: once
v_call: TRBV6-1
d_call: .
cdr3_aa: CASSEAPGETQYF
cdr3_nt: TGTGCCAGCAGTGAAGCGCCTGGGGAGACCCAGTACTTC

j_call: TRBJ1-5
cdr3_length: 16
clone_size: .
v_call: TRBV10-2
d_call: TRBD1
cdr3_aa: CASSPSTGPSNQPQHF
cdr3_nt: TGCGCCAGCAGTCCATCGACAGGGCCGAGCAATCAGCCCCAGCATTTT

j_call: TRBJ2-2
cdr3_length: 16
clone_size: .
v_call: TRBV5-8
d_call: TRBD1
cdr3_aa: CASSLVGTGHSGELFF
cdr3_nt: TGTGCCAGCAGCTTGGTTGGGACAGGGCATTCCGGGGAGCTGTTTTTT

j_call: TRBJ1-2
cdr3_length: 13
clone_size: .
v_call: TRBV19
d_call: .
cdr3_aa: CASSIDSNYGYTF
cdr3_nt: TGTGCCAGTAGTATAGACAGTAACTATGGCTACACCTTC

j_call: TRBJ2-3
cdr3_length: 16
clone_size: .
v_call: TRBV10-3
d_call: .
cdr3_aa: CAISEFRQDPIDTQYF
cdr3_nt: TGTGCCATCAGTGAGTTCAGGCAGGACCCCATAGATACGCAGTATTTT

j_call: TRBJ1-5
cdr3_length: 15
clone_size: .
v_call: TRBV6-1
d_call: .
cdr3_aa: CASSDRGVSNQPQHF
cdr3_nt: TGTGCCAGCAGTGACAGGGGTGTTAGCAATCAGCCCCAGCATTTT

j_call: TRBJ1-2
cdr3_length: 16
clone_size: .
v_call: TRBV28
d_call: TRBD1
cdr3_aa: CASSLEEGQGRYGYTF
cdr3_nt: TGTGCCAGCAGTTTAGAGGAAGGACAGGGGAGATATGGCTACACCTTC

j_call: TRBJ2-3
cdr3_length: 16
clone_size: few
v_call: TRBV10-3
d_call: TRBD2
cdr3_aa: CAISGAGLAQVDTQYF
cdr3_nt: TGTGCCATCAGTGGAGCGGGACTAGCTCAGGTAGATACGCAGTATTTT

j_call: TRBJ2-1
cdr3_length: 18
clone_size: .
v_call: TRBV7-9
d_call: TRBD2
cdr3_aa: CASSLGLAGSLTYNEQFF
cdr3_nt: TGTGCCAGCAGCCTGGGACTAGCGGGAAGTCTTACCTACAATGAGCAGTTCTTC

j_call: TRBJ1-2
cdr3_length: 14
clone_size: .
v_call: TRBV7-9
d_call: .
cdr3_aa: CASSLDSRIYGYTF
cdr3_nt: TGTGCCAGCAGCTTAGACAGCCGGATTTATGGCTACACCTTC

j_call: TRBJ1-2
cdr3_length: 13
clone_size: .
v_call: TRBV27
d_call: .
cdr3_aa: CASRPAGAYGYTF
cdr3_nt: TGTGCCAGCAGGCCTGCAGGGGCCTATGGCTACACCTTC

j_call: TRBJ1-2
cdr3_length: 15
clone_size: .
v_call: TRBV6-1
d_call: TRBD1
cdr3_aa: CASSEATGGGYGYTF
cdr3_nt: TGTGCCAGCAGTGAAGCGACAGGGGGCGGCTATGGCTACACCTTC